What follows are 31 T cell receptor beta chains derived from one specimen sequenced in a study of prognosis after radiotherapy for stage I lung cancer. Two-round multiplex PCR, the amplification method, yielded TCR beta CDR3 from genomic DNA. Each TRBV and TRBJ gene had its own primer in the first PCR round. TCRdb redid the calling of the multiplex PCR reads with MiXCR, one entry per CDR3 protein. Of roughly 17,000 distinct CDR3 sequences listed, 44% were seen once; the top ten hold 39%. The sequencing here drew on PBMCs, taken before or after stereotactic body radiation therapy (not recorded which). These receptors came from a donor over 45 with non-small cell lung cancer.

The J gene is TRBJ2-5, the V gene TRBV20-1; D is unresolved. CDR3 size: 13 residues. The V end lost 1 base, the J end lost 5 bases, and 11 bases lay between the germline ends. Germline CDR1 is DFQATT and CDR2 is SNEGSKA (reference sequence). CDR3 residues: CSARGDLGETQYF. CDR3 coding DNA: TGCAGTGCTAGAGGGGATTTGGGGGAGACCCAGTACTTC.

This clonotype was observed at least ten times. DNA of the CDR3: TGCGCCAGCACCCCGGACAGGAACACTGAAGCTTTCTTT. Translated: CASTPDRNTEAFF. This chain joins TRBV5-1 and TRBJ1-1; the D gene is possibly TRBD1 (6 bases). Trimming removed 6 bases from V and 1 base from J, with 10 bases in between. Germline CDR1 reads SGHRS; CDR2 reads YFSETQ. The CDR3 spans 13 residues.

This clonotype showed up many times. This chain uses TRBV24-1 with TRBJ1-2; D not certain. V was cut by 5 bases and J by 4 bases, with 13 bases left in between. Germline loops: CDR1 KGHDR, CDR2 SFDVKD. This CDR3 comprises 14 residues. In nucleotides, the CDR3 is TGTGCCACCAGTGGGAAGTCCTCTCGCTATGGCTACACCTTC. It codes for CATSGKSSRYGYTF.

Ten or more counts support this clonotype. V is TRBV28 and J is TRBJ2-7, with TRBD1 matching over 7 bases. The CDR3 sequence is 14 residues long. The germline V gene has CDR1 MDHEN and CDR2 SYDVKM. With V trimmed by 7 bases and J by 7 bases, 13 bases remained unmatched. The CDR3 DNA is TGTGCCAGCAACCCGACAGGGCCGGTATGGGAGCAGTACTTC. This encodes CASNPTGPVWEQYF.

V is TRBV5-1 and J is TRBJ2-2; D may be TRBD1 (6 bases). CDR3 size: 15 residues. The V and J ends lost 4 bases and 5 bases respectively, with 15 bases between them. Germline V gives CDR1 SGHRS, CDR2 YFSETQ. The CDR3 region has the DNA TGCGCCAGCAGCCGGTACAGGGAAAATACCGGGGAGCTGTTTTTT. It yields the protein CASSRYRENTGELFF.

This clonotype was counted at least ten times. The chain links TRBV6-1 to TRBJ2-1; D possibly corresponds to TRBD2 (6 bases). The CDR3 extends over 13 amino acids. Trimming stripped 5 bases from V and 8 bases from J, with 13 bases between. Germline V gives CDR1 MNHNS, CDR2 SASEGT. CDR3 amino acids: CASSHPGDHEQFF. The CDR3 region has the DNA TGTGCCAGCAGTCACCCGGGGGACCATGAGCAGTTCTTC.

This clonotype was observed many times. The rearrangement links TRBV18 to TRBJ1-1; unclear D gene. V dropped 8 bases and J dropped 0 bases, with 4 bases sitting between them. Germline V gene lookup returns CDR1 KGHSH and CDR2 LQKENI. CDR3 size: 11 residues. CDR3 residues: CASIMNTEAFF. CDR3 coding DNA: TGTGCCAGCATCATGAACACTGAAGCTTTCTTT.

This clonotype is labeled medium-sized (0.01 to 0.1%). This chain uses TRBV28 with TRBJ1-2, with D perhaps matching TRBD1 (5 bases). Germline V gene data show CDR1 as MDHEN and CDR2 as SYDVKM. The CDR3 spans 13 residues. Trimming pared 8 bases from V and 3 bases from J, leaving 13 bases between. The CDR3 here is CASFRQGDYGYTF. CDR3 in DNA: TGTGCCAGCTTCCGGCAGGGAGACTATGGCTACACCTTC.

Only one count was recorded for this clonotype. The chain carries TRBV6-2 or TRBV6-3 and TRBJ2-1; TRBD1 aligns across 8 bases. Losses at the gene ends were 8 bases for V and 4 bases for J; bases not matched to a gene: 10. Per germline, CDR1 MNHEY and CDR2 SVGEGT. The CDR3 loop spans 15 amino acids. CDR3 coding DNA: TGTGCCAGCCGCAGGGGGCGGGCATGGTACAATGAGCAGTTCTTC. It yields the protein CASRRGRAWYNEQFF.

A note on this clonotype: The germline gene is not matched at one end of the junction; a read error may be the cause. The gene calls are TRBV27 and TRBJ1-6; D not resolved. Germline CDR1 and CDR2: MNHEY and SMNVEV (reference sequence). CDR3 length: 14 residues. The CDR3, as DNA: TGTGCCGCCAGAGCCCTGTCCTCCAATTCGCCCCTCCACTTT. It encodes CAARALSSNSPLHF.

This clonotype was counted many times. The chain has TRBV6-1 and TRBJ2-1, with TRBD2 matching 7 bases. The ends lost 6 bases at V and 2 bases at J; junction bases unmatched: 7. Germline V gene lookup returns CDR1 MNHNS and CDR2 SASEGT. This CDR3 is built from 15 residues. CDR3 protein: CASSPTSEPYNEQFF. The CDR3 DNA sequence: TGTGCCAGCAGCCCCACTAGCGAGCCCTACAATGAGCAGTTCTTC.

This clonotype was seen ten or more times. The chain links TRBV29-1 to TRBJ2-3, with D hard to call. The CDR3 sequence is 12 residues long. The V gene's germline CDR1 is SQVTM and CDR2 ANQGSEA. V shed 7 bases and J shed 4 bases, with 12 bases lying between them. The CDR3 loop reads CSANQNSDTQYF. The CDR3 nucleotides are TGCAGCGCAAACCAGAATTCAGATACGCAGTATTTT.

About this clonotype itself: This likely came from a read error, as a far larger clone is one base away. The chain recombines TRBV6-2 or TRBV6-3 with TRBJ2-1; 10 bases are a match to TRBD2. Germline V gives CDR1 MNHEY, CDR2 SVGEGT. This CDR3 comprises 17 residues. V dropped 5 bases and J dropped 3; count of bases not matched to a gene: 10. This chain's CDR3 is CASSEERLAGDYNEQFF. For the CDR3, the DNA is TGTGCCAGCAGTGAAGAGCGTCTAGCGGGGGACTACAATGAGCAGTTCTTC.

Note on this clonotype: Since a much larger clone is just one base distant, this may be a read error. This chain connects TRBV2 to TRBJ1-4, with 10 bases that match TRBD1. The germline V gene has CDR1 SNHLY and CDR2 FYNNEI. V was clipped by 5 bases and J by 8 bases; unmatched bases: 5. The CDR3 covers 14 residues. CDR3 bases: TGTGCCAGCAGTTTCGACAGGGGGCAGGAAAAACTGTTTTTT. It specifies CASSFDRGQEKLFF.

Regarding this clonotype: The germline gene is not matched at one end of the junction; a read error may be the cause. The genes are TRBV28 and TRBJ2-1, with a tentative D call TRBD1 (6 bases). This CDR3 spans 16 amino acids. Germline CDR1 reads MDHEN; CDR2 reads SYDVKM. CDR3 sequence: CASSPRGEVRSFYTLF. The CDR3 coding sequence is TGTGCCAGCAGTCCCAGGGGAGAAGTTAGAAGTTTCTATACTCTATTC.

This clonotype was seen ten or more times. The CDR3 bases are TGTGCCAGCAGCTTCCTAGCGGGAGGCTACAATGAGCAGTTCTTC. Amino acids: CASSFLAGGYNEQFF. This chain uses TRBV9 with TRBJ2-1; 11 bases align to TRBD2. The V gene end was trimmed by 4 bases and the J gene end by 3 bases; junction bases not matched to a gene: 3. The CDR3 loop spans 15 amino acids. Germline CDR1 and CDR2: SGDLS and YYNGEE.

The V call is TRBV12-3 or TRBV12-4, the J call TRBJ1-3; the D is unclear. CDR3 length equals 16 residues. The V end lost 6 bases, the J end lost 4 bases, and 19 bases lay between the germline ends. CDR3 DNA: TGTGCCAGCAGCGTTGGCGCCGCCGGGGTCGGAAACACCATATATTTT. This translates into CASSVGAAGVGNTIYF.

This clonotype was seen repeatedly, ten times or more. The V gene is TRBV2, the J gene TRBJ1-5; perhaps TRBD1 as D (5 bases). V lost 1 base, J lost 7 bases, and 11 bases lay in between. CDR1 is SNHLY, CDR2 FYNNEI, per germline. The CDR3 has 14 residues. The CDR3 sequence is CASSEERGGQPQHF. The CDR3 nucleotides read TGTGCCAGCAGTGAAGAAAGGGGCGGGCAGCCCCAGCATTTT.

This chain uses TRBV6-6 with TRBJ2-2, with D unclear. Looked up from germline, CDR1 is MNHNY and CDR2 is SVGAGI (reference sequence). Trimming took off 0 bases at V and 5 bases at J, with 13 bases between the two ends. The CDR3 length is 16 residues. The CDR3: CASSYSIGSNTGELFF. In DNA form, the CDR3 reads TGTGCCAGCAGTTACTCGATCGGTAGTAATACCGGGGAGCTGTTTTTT.

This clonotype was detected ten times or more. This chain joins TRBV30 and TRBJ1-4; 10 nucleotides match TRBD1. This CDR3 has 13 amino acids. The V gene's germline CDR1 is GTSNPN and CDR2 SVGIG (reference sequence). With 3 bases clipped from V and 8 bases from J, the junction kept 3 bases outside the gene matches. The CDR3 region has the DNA TGTGCCTGGAGGACAGGGGGCTCGGAAAAACTGTTTTTT. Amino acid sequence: CAWRTGGSEKLFF.

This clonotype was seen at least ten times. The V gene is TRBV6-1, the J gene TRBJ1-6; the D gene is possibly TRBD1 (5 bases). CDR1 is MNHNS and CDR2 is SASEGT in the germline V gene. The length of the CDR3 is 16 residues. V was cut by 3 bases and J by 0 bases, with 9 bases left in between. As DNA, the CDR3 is TGTGCCAGCAGTGATTGGGGGAGCTCCTATAATTCACCCCTCCACTTT. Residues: CASSDWGSSYNSPLHF.

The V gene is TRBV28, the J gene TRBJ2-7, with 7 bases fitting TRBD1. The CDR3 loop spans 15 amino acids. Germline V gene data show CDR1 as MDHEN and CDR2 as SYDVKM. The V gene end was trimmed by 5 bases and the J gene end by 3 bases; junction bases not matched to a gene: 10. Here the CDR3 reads CASSPGGQTNYEQYF. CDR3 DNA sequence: TGTGCCAGCAGTCCTGGGGGACAGACAAACTACGAGCAGTACTTC.

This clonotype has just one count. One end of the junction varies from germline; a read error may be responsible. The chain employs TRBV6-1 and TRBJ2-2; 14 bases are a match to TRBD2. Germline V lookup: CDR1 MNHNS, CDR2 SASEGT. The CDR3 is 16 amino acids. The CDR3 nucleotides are TGTGCCAGCACCGGACTAGCGGGGGGTAACACCGGGGATCTGTCTTTT. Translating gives CASTGLAGGNTGDLSF.

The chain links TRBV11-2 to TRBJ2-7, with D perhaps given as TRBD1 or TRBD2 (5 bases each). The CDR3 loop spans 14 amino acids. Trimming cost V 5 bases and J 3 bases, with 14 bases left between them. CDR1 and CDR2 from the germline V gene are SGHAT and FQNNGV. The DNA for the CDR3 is TGTGCCAGCAGCCCCGGGGCCGGCAACTACGAGCAGTACTTC. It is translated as CASSPGAGNYEQYF.

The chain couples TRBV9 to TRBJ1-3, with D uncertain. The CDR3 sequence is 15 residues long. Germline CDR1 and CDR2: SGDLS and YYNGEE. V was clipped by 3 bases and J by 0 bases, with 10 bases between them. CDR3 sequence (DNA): TGTGCCAGCAGCGCCAACATGGCCTCTGGAAACACCATATATTTT. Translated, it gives CASSANMASGNTIYF.

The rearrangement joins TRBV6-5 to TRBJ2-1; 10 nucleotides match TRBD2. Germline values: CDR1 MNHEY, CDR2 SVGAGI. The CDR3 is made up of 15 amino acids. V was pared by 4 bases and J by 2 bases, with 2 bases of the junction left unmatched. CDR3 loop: CASSSTSGTYNEQFF. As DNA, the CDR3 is TGTGCCAGCAGTTCAACTAGCGGGACCTACAATGAGCAGTTCTTC.

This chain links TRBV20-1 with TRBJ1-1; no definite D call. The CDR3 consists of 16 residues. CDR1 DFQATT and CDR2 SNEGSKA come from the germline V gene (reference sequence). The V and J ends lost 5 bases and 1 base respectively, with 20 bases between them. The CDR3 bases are TGCAGTGCTTCCCCCCCCCGTCGGGGAGGGAACACTGAAGCTTTCTTT. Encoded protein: CSASPPRRGGNTEAFF.

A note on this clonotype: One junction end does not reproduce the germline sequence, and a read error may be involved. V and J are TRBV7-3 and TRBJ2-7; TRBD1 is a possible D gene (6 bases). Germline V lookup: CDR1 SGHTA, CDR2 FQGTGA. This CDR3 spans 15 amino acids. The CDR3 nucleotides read TGTGCCAGCAGCCCTCAGGGAACTGGGGGCTACGAGCATCACTTC. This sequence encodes CASSPQGTGGYEHHF.

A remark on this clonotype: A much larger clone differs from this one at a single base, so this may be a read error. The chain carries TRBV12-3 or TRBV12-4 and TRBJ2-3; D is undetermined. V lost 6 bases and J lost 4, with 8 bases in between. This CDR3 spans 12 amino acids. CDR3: CASRLQSDTQYF. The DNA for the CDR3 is TGTGCCAGCAGATTACAGTCAGATACGCAGTATTTT.

CDR3 protein: CASSDAGTSGANEQFF. The CDR3, as DNA: TGTGCCAGCAGTGACGCCGGGACTAGCGGGGCCAATGAGCAGTTCTTC. This rearrangement joins TRBV3-1 to TRBJ2-1, with 13 bases that match TRBD2. This CDR3 is 16 amino acids long. The germline CDR1 and CDR2 sequences are LGHDT and YNNKEL (reference sequence). V shed 6 bases and J 6 bases; nucleotides not matched to a gene: 8.

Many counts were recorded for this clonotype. The CDR3 is CSAITGGNDYGYTF. CDR3 bases: TGCAGTGCCATAACAGGGGGCAACGACTATGGCTACACCTTC. This sequence joins TRBV20-1 and TRBJ1-2; TRBD1 matches at 9 bases. The junction had 8 bases not matched to a gene; V was cut back by 6 bases and J by 3 bases. Germline V gene data show CDR1 as DFQATT and CDR2 as SNEGSKA (reference sequence). The CDR3 loop spans 14 amino acids.